A single sample gave rise to the 4 T cell receptor beta chains below, sequenced in a study of shared clonotypes between healthy human individuals. The repertoire was sequenced with immunoSEQ multiplex PCR; TCRdb's copy has only in-frame clones and lacks some. The repertoire holds hundreds of thousands of clones, roughly 92% seen once, with around 24% in the top ten. Naive CD8 cells comprised CD45RO-negative, CCR7-positively selected cells, excluding terminally differentiated effector memory CD45RA+ cells. The sequenced material came from naive CD8+ T cells sorted from blood. All receptors derive from a man aged 25-40 years in good health.

The V gene is TRBV9, the J gene TRBJ1-1, with a tentative D call TRBD1 (5 bases). Deletions cut 0 bases from V and 1 base from J, with 13 bases between. This CDR3 region has 16 residues. The germline CDR1 and CDR2 sequences are SGDLS and YYNGEE. The CDR3: CASSVAGWAGNTEAFF. CDR3 DNA sequence: TGTGCCAGCAGCGTAGCAGGGTGGGCAGGGAACACTGAAGCTTTCTTT.

The chain employs TRBV5-4 and TRBJ2-7, with 7 bases matching TRBD1. This CDR3 is 14 amino acids long. Germline-derived CDR1 and CDR2 are SGHNT and YYREEE (reference sequence). Trimming removed 4 bases from V and 6 bases from J; junction bases left unmatched: 10. The CDR3, as DNA: TGTGCCAGCAGCGATCGACCGACAGGGCTCGAGCAGTACTTC. Encoded protein: CASSDRPTGLEQYF.

The CDR3 DNA follows: TGTGCCAGTAGTCTAAGAGCGACGGCTAGCACAGATACGCAGTATTTT. It yields the protein CASSLRATASTDTQYF. The J gene is TRBJ2-3, the V gene TRBV19; the D is unclear. The V gene lost 5 bases and the J gene lost 0 bases, with 15 bases spanning the gap. CDR1 LNHDA and CDR2 SQIVND come from the germline V gene (reference sequence). This CDR3 has 16 amino acids. Together with reference TRBV19 and TRBJ2-3, the CDR3 gives the full variable domain: DGGITQSPKYLFRKEGQNVTLSCEQNLNHDAMYWYRQDPGQGLRLIYYSQIVNDFQKGDIAEGYSVSREKKESFPLTVTSAQKNPTAFYLCASSLRATASTDTQYFGPGTRLTVL.

V gene TRBV14 combines with J gene TRBJ1-4, with D uncertain. Trimming stripped 2 bases from V and 3 bases from J, with 16 bases between. This CDR3 comprises 17 residues. Germline loops: CDR1 SGHDN, CDR2 FVKESK. CDR3 coding DNA: TGTGCCAGCAGCCAAAAAGAGCTGAGAGCCCCTAATGAAAAACTGTTTTTT. Translation: CASSQKELRAPNEKLFF.